This section outlines one T cell receptor beta chain sequence together with its context. These data come from a study of blood T cell repertoires in COVID-19. On the study more broadly: The analysed material was cDNA or gDNA that came from T cells, B-cell-depleted T cells, or PBMCs.

Germline V gives CDR1 LNHDA, CDR2 SQIVND (reference sequence). This CDR3 has 15 residues. The ends lost 8 bases at V and 4 bases at J; junction bases unmatched: 9. Sequencing was performed with immunoSEQ multiplex PCR; in TCRdb, only in-frame clones are kept and a portion is missing. The sample contains 150,000 or so clones, 80% to 90% of which appear only once. Patients in Seattle were enrolled during active infection, then followed longitudinally. The clonotype was recovered from an older woman with COVID-19, enrolled during active disease. Sequencing was performed on peripheral blood. The genes are TRBV19 and TRBJ2-3, with 10 bases matching TRBD1. The chain's CDR3 is CASGPGQGRADTQYF. CDR3 DNA: TGTGCCAGTGGGCCGGGACAGGGGCGGGCAGATACGCAGTATTTT.